Below are 22 T cell receptor beta chains sequenced from a single sample in a study of early T cells in non-severe SARS-CoV-2 infection. MiXCR, applied by TCRdb to the 5' RACE reads, yields one record per CDR3 protein. The repertoire has roughly 48,000 distinct CDR3 sequences, over 5% of them found once; the top ten carry about 4.3%. The specimen was whole blood. Source of these receptors: an adult who was a healthcare worker with PCR-confirmed SARS-CoV-2 infection or an uninfected control (not recorded which).

This clonotype was counted at least ten times. The V gene is TRBV10-3, the J gene TRBJ2-1; possibly TRBD1 or TRBD2 for D (5 bases each). There are 12 residues in the CDR3. Germline V CDR1 and CDR2: ENHRY, SYGVKD. Between the trimmed V and J ends, which lost 4 bases and 5 bases, there was a span of 6 bases. The chain's CDR3 is CAISGDHNEQFF. The CDR3 bases are TGTGCCATCAGTGGGGACCACAATGAGCAGTTCTTC.

This clonotype was counted many times. This chain links TRBV24-1 with TRBJ1-5, with 10 bases matching TRBD1. Germline V gene lookup returns CDR1 KGHDR and CDR2 SFDVKD. This CDR3 contains 17 residues. With V trimmed by 4 bases and J by 0 bases, 5 bases remained unmatched. The CDR3 coding sequence is TGTGCCACCAGTGACACCGGGACAGGGGCTAGCAATCAGCCCCAGCATTTT. The encoded protein is CATSDTGTGASNQPQHF.

Only a few counts were recorded for this clonotype. The chain has TRBV29-1 and TRBJ2-1; 12 nucleotides line up with TRBD2. The CDR3 totals 18 residues. CDR1 and CDR2 (germline): SQVTM, ANQGSEA. With 5 bases clipped from V and 0 bases from J, the junction kept 11 bases outside the gene matches. The CDR3 region is CSVLRGLAGSASYNEQFF. The CDR3, as DNA: TGCAGCGTTTTAAGGGGACTAGCGGGCAGCGCCTCCTACAATGAGCAGTTCTTC.

This clonotype turned up a few times. The rearrangement links TRBV6-2 or TRBV6-3 to TRBJ1-1, with D uncertain. This CDR3 has 15 residues. V dropped 2 bases and J dropped 7 bases, with 17 bases sitting between them. Per germline, CDR1 MNHEY and CDR2 SVGEGT. In DNA, the CDR3 is TGTGCCAGCAGTTACCCCTGGACGGTTGGAGGTGAAGCTTTCTTT. Translated, it gives CASSYPWTVGGEAFF.

This clonotype came up a few times. The J gene is TRBJ2-7, the V gene TRBV20-1, with D uncertain. The CDR3 runs to 13 residues. Trimming took off 5 bases at V and 2 bases at J, with 13 bases between the two ends. Germline-derived CDR1 and CDR2 are DFQATT and SNEGSKA (reference sequence). CDR3 in amino acids: CSARTHAAYEQYF. The DNA for the CDR3 is TGCAGTGCTCGGACCCATGCTGCCTACGAGCAGTACTTC.

This clonotype came up a few times. The rearrangement uses TRBV30 and TRBJ1-4; a possible D gene is TRBD1 (6 bases). V lost 2 bases to trimming and J lost 8 bases, with 12 bases between them. Germline values: CDR1 GTSNPN, CDR2 SVGIG (reference sequence). The CDR3 runs to 13 residues. The CDR3 nucleotides are TGTGCCTGGAGTCGGGGGGCGTTGGAAAAACTGTTTTTT. Translation: CAWSRGALEKLFF.

The chain joins TRBV6-6 to TRBJ2-5; a possible D gene is TRBD1 (7 bases). The CDR3 is made up of 14 amino acids. Germline V gives CDR1 MNHNY, CDR2 SVGAGI (reference sequence). V was clipped by 4 bases and J by 4 bases, with 13 bases between them. DNA of the CDR3: TGTGCCAGCAGTTTTGGGACAGCGGGAGAGACCCAGTACTTC. Its translation is CASSFGTAGETQYF.

This clonotype was observed a few times. The chain links TRBV6-6 to TRBJ2-7; D uncertain. The CDR3 sequence is 12 residues long. Trimming removed 2 bases from V and 3 bases from J, with 5 bases in between. Germline V gene data show CDR1 as MNHNY and CDR2 as SVGAGI (reference sequence). Here the CDR3 reads CASSYKGYEQYF. In DNA, the CDR3 is TGTGCCAGCAGTTACAAGGGCTACGAGCAGTACTTC.

This clonotype was seen at least ten times. J is TRBJ1-1 and V is TRBV20-1; D remains ambiguous. The CDR3 extends over 14 amino acids. Germline CDR1 is DFQATT and CDR2 is SNEGSKA (reference sequence). V was pared by 5 bases and J by 0 bases, with 13 bases between. In nucleotides, the CDR3 is TGCAGTGCTCCCTTTCGAACTATGAACACTGAAGCTTTCTTT. This encodes CSAPFRTMNTEAFF.

The chain couples TRBV7-3 to TRBJ1-1, with 8 positions matching TRBD1. From germline, CDR1 is SGHTA and CDR2 FQGTGA. CDR3 length: 14 amino acids. Unmatched junction bases numbered 6, after V lost 5 bases and J lost 4 bases. Here the CDR3 reads CASSQDRDRTEAFF. The CDR3 coding sequence is TGTGCCAGCAGCCAGGACAGGGATCGCACTGAAGCTTTCTTT.

The CDR3 DNA sequence: TGTGCCAGCTCCCGCGGGACTAGCGGGAGGGCTTTAACCACCGGGGAGCTGTTTTTT. Protein sequence: CASSRGTSGRALTTGELFF. The chain joins TRBV5-4 to TRBJ2-2, with TRBD2 identical over 16 bases. The CDR3 extends over 19 amino acids. CDR1 SGHNT and CDR2 YYREEE come from the germline V gene (reference sequence). Trimming cost V 7 bases and J 4 bases; bases outside gene matches: 13.

V gene TRBV7-6 combines with J gene TRBJ2-5; the match to TRBD2 covers 10 bases. V shed 2 bases and J 1 base; nucleotides not matched to a gene: 10. This CDR3 spans 18 amino acids. Germline V CDR1 and CDR2: SGHVS, FNYEAQ. CDR3 bases: TGTGCCAGCAGCTTATCGAGGAGAGGACTAGCGGCCCAAGAGACCCAGTACTTC. As protein: CASSLSRRGLAAQETQYF.

This clonotype was recorded at least ten times. The chain recombines TRBV20-1 with TRBJ2-1; D unresolved. The CDR3 has 12 residues. Trimming pared 3 bases from V and 9 bases from J, leaving 12 bases between. CDR1 and CDR2 from the germline V gene are DFQATT and SNEGSKA (reference sequence). CDR3 loop: CSASTRSTEQFF. The CDR3 nucleotides are TGCAGTGCTAGCACTCGTTCTACTGAGCAGTTCTTC.

This clonotype showed up many times. The V gene is TRBV10-1, the J gene TRBJ1-1, with TRBD1 as a possible D gene (6 bases). The CDR3 extends over 14 amino acids. The V gene lost 0 bases and the J gene lost 8 bases, with 13 bases spanning the gap. Germline-derived CDR1 and CDR2 are WNHNN and SYGVQD (reference sequence). CDR3 in DNA: TGCGCCAGCAGTGAGTCCGGGGGGGCGCCCGAAGCTTTCTTT. Amino acids: CASSESGGAPEAFF.

The sample holds many counts of this clonotype. The V and J genes are TRBV5-6 and TRBJ1-5; TRBD1 might be the D (5 bases). Germline lookup yields CDR1 SGHDT and CDR2 YYEEEE. V lost 4 bases, J lost 4 bases, and 15 bases lay in between. This CDR3 has 15 residues. This CDR3 reads CASSAGGALNQPQHF. CDR3 in DNA: TGTGCCAGCAGCGCCGGGGGAGCCTTAAATCAGCCCCAGCATTTT.

This clonotype showed up just a few times. The rearrangement uses TRBV12-3 or TRBV12-4 and TRBJ2-4; TRBD1 matches at 12 bases. V lost 1 base, J lost 2 bases, and 12 bases stayed unmatched. The CDR3 totals 20 residues. CDR3 DNA sequence: TGTGCCAGCAGTTTAGAGTCGGGACAGGGGGCAAAGAGGACCAAAAACATTCAGTACTTC. Translation: CASSLESGQGAKRTKNIQYF.

This clonotype has a count of ten or more. The rearrangement uses TRBV11-2 and TRBJ2-2; TRBD1 matches 7 bases. This CDR3 comprises 15 residues. Germline V gives CDR1 SGHAT, CDR2 FQNNGV. The junction had 6 bases not matched to a gene; V was cut back by 5 bases and J by 3 bases. CDR3: CASSVAQGYTGELFF. DNA for the CDR3: TGTGCCAGCAGCGTAGCACAGGGGTACACCGGGGAGCTGTTTTTT.

This clonotype was counted at least ten times. The DNA for the CDR3 is TGTGCCATCAGTCCCCAGGTAGCGGGGGGGCAGAATGAGCAGTTCTTC. This sequence encodes CAISPQVAGGQNEQFF. V gene TRBV10-3 combines with J gene TRBJ2-1; 11 positions agree with TRBD2. Germline-derived CDR1 and CDR2 are ENHRY and SYGVKD. V dropped 5 bases and J dropped 7; count of bases not matched to a gene: 10. This CDR3 is built from 16 residues.

This clonotype was detected ten times or more. This chain links TRBV7-3 with TRBJ2-3; maybe TRBD1 (6 bases). Per germline, CDR1 SGHTA and CDR2 FQGTGA. The germline V and J ends were trimmed by 5 bases and 3 bases, with 12 bases remaining between them. The CDR3 is made up of 14 amino acids. The CDR3 nucleotides are TGTGCCAGCAGCCAACAGGGTATGACAGATACGCAGTATTTT. Its translation is CASSQQGMTDTQYF. The full variable domain, with the rest looked up from reference TRBV7-3 and TRBJ2-3, is GAGVSQTPSNKVTEKGKYVELRCDPISGHTALYWYRQSLGQGPEFLIYFQGTGAADDSGLPNDRFFAVRPEGSVSTLKIQRTERGDSAVYLCASSQQGMTDTQYFGPGTRLTVL.

This clonotype occurred many times. The V and J genes are TRBV25-1 and TRBJ1-4; D gene ambiguous. V was cut by 3 bases and J by 8 bases, with 13 bases left in between. Germline loops: CDR1 MGHDK, CDR2 SYGVNS. The CDR3 runs to 14 residues. CDR3 protein: CASSDTGEVEKLFF. The CDR3 bases are TGTGCCAGCAGTGACACTGGGGAGGTAGAAAAACTGTTTTTT. Full variable domain (remainder filled in from reference TRBV25-1 and TRBJ1-4): EADIYQTPRYLVIGTGKKITLECSQTMGHDKMYWYQQDPGMELHLIHYSYGVNSTEKGDLSSESTVSRIRTEHFPLTLESARPSHTSQYLCASSDTGEVEKLFFGSGTQLSVL.

This clonotype was recorded many times. V and J are TRBV7-3 and TRBJ2-2, with 7 bases fitting TRBD1. Germline trimming cut 1 base from V and 5 bases from J; bases unmatched to any gene: 4. This CDR3 contains 15 residues. Germline V gives CDR1 SGHTA, CDR2 FQGTGA. CDR3 bases: TGTGCCAGCAGCTTAAGACAGGGAAGGACCGGGGAGCTGTTTTTT. Protein sequence: CASSLRQGRTGELFF.

This clonotype was found a few times. The rearrangement links TRBV27 to TRBJ2-2, with TRBD2 as a possible D gene (5 bases). The V gene lost 8 bases and the J gene lost 4 bases, with 14 bases spanning the gap. The CDR3 runs to 14 residues. Looked up from germline, CDR1 is MNHEY and CDR2 is SMNVEV (reference sequence). CDR3 region: CASGFPGVTGELFF. The CDR3 bases are TGTGCCAGCGGATTCCCCGGGGTCACCGGGGAGCTGTTTTTT.